The sequence of this TCR beta chain was determined in a study of regulatory T cells in long-lasting Graves disease. Both iRepertoire HTBI primers and Arm-PCR of CDR3 regions were used to build the TCR beta libraries. Each CDR3 protein gets one entry after TCRdb re-called the multiplex PCR reads with MiXCR. Of about 620,000 distinct CDR3 sequences in the sample, 15% to 20% were seen once. Germline V gene sequence: CDR1 WSHSY, CDR2 SAAADI. Trimming left V 0 bases short and J 4 bases short, with 15 bases between. CDR3 length equals 16 residues. Time point denoted: newly diagnosed GD, antithyroid drugs for less than 3 months. PBMC RNA served as the TCR library source. This clonotype was found many times. The data were also submitted as part of a second study, on T cells in Graves' hyperthyroidism and ophthalmopathy. As that study records: Graves' hyperthyroidism showing no ophthalmopathy progression within 18 months was considered stable. Among thyroid clonotypes expanded above 0.001, most also appeared in blood.

This rearrangement joins TRBV10-2 to TRBJ1-2; possibly TRBD1 for D (5 bases). This material consisted of peripheral blood mononuclear cells (PBMCs), taken at new diagnosis, from a patient treated with antithyroid drugs. The origin of this receptor is a woman in her twenties or thirties with Graves disease. CDR3 bases: TGCGCCAGCAGTGAGTCGAAGTCCGGGGCAGTCTATGGCTACACCTTC. Translated, it gives CASSESKSGAVYGYTF.